These T cell receptor beta chains were read from a single sample in a study of blood T cell repertoires in COVID-19. The repertoire was sequenced with immunoSEQ multiplex PCR; TCRdb's copy has only in-frame clones and lacks some. The sample includes 120,000 to 150,000 clones, around 88% of them seen just once. The sample taken for sequencing was peripheral blood. These receptors were obtained from a human donor in a cohort sampled during active COVID-19. Each CDR3 is given without its conserved first and last residue. The order of the fields is V gene, CDR3 length, J gene, CDR3 protein.

v_call: TRBV19; cdr3_length: 15; j_call: TRBJ2-3; cdr3_aa: ASSIDRGLATTDTQY
v_call: TRBV5-4; cdr3_length: 12; j_call: TRBJ2-1; cdr3_aa: ASSLGQGENEQF
v_call: TRBV10-3; cdr3_length: 11; j_call: TRBJ1-3; cdr3_aa: ASTGDSGNTIY
v_call: TRBV4-1; cdr3_length: 13; j_call: TRBJ2-7; cdr3_aa: ASSLRQQSSYEQY
v_call: TRBV24-1; cdr3_length: 13; j_call: TRBJ2-1; cdr3_aa: ATSDFGGGYNEQF
v_call: TRBV7-9; cdr3_length: 12; j_call: TRBJ1-2; cdr3_aa: ASSLIRGVQGYT
v_call: TRBV6-5; cdr3_length: 14; j_call: TRBJ1-6; cdr3_aa: ASSYSPGTGISPLH
v_call: TRBV30; cdr3_length: 12; j_call: TRBJ1-2; cdr3_aa: AWRADISNYGYT
v_call: TRBV25-1; cdr3_length: 12; j_call: TRBJ2-5; cdr3_aa: ASSTTGGLETQY
v_call: TRBV7-6; cdr3_length: 13; j_call: TRBJ2-7; cdr3_aa: ASSLGRQGAYEQY
v_call: TRBV14; cdr3_length: 13; j_call: TRBJ1-1; cdr3_aa: ASSQAKGVNTEAF
v_call: TRBV9; cdr3_length: 12; j_call: TRBJ2-7; cdr3_aa: ASSSTSGAREQY
v_call: TRBV4-1; cdr3_length: 14; j_call: TRBJ1-1; cdr3_aa: ASSLGQGGFNTEAF
v_call: TRBV12-5; cdr3_length: 17; j_call: TRBJ1-5; cdr3_aa: ASGPPWGRGPFSNQPQH
v_call: TRBV4-3; cdr3_length: 13; j_call: TRBJ1-2; cdr3_aa: ASSQDRGGRYGYT
v_call: TRBV7-9; cdr3_length: 11; j_call: TRBJ1-2; cdr3_aa: ASSPGGHYGYT
v_call: TRBV3-1/TRBV3-2; cdr3_length: 12; j_call: TRBJ1-1; cdr3_aa: ASSRLGGGTEAF
v_call: TRBV18; cdr3_length: 10; j_call: TRBJ1-5; cdr3_aa: ASSMDLGAQH
v_call: TRBV7-9; cdr3_length: 14; j_call: TRBJ2-4; cdr3_aa: ASSSPLREQGNIQY
v_call: TRBV7-9; cdr3_length: 9; j_call: TRBJ1-4; cdr3_aa: ASSLDRRLF
v_call: TRBV14; cdr3_length: 13; j_call: TRBJ1-1; cdr3_aa: ASSHRDRGPTEAF
v_call: TRBV11-2; cdr3_length: 15; j_call: TRBJ2-1; cdr3_aa: ASSTARQGRTYNEQF
v_call: TRBV7-9; cdr3_length: 11; j_call: TRBJ1-2; cdr3_aa: ASSSQGTYGYT
v_call: TRBV7-8; cdr3_length: 14; j_call: TRBJ2-3; cdr3_aa: ASSLDTGTGTDTQY
v_call: TRBV10-3; cdr3_length: 14; j_call: TRBJ1-5; cdr3_aa: AISDGTPFSNQPQH
v_call: TRBV4-3; cdr3_length: 12; j_call: TRBJ2-2; cdr3_aa: ASSQNIDTGELF
v_call: TRBV6-5; cdr3_length: 13; j_call: TRBJ1-3; cdr3_aa: ASTYDRGSGNTIY
v_call: TRBV19; cdr3_length: 13; j_call: TRBJ1-5; cdr3_aa: ASSIRAHSNQPQH
v_call: TRBV29-1; cdr3_length: 13; j_call: TRBJ2-1; cdr3_aa: SAATGQGVYNEQF
v_call: TRBV7-9; cdr3_length: 12; j_call: TRBJ2-2; cdr3_aa: ASSRQGAAGELF
v_call: TRBV5-1; cdr3_length: 12; j_call: TRBJ2-5; cdr3_aa: ASSWRGVPETQY
v_call: TRBV19; cdr3_length: 11; j_call: TRBJ2-5; cdr3_aa: ASSVASRETQY
v_call: TRBV19; cdr3_length: 13; j_call: TRBJ1-4; cdr3_aa: ASSVGETGNEKLF